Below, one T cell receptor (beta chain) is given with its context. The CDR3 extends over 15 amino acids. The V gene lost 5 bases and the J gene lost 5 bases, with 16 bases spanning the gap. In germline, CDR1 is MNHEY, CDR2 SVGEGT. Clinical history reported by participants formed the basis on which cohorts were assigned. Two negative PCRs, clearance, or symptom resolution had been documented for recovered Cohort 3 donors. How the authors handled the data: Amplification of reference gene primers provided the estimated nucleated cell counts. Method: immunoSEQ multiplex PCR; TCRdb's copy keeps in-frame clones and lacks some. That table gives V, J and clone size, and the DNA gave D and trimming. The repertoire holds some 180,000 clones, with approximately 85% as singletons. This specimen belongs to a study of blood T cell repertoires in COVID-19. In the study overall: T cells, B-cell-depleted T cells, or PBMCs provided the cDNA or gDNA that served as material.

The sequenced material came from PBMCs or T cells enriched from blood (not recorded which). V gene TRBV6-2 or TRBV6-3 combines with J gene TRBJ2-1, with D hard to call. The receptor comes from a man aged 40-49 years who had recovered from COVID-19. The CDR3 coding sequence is TGTGCCAGCAGTCACCTCGTCGGGTCAAACAATGAGCAGTTCTTC. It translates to CASSHLVGSNNEQFF.